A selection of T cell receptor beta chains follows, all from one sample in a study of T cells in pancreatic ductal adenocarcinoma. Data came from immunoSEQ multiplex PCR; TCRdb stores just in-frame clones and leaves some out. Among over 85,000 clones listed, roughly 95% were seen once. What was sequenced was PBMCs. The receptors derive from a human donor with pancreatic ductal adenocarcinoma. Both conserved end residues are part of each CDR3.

cdr3_aa: CASSLAWTGGPQYF
v_call: TRBV7-8
j_call: TRBJ2-7

cdr3_aa: CASGLELHNEQFF
v_call: TRBV2
j_call: TRBJ2-1

cdr3_aa: CASRLDRSSGNTIYF
v_call: TRBV6-5
j_call: TRBJ1-3

cdr3_aa: CASSLGREMSEQYF
v_call: TRBV11-1
j_call: TRBJ2-7

cdr3_aa: CASSFLGTSYETQYF
v_call: TRBV7-2
j_call: TRBJ2-5

cdr3_aa: CASSHGSGTTDTQYF
v_call: TRBV6-5
j_call: TRBJ2-3

cdr3_aa: CASSEAIGTGVGYTF
v_call: TRBV2
j_call: TRBJ1-2

cdr3_aa: CAISVGEPYEQYF
v_call: TRBV10-3
j_call: TRBJ2-7

cdr3_aa: CASMEGILNEQFF
v_call: TRBV7-9
j_call: TRBJ2-1

cdr3_aa: CSARAGYEQYF
v_call: TRBV20-1
j_call: TRBJ2-7

cdr3_aa: CASSFFRTDTQYF
v_call: TRBV5-6
j_call: TRBJ2-3

cdr3_aa: CASSPGGNEQFF
v_call: TRBV5-6
j_call: TRBJ2-1

cdr3_aa: CASSRTGVATEAFF
v_call: TRBV11-2
j_call: TRBJ1-1

cdr3_aa: CASSSTGTGSYEQYF
v_call: TRBV28
j_call: TRBJ2-7

cdr3_aa: CAISGTSNTEAFF
v_call: TRBV10-3
j_call: TRBJ1-1

cdr3_aa: CASSLDFGWQGETQYF
v_call: TRBV11-2
j_call: TRBJ2-5

cdr3_aa: CASSPSGRGNEQFF
v_call: TRBV7-9
j_call: TRBJ2-1

cdr3_aa: CASSVRGAAGELFF
v_call: TRBV9
j_call: TRBJ2-2

cdr3_aa: CASSPPGLAGYNEQFF
v_call: TRBV5-1
j_call: TRBJ2-1

cdr3_aa: CASSIQSANYGYTF
v_call: TRBV19
j_call: TRBJ1-2

cdr3_aa: CASSYGGDNTYEQYF
v_call: TRBV6-6
j_call: TRBJ2-7

cdr3_aa: CASSVAGDNVGELFF
v_call: TRBV9
j_call: TRBJ2-2

cdr3_aa: CASSPPAGVGSSYEQYF
v_call: TRBV28
j_call: TRBJ2-7

cdr3_aa: CASSILGQGHSYEQYF
v_call: TRBV19
j_call: TRBJ2-7

cdr3_aa: CATRTGEVEQYF
v_call: TRBV6-5
j_call: TRBJ2-7

cdr3_aa: CASSLLGTNTGELFF
v_call: TRBV5-1
j_call: TRBJ2-2

cdr3_aa: CASSLWAVLPYEQYF
v_call: TRBV6-1
j_call: TRBJ2-7

cdr3_aa: CASSLTGGVGQPQHF
v_call: TRBV27
j_call: TRBJ1-5

cdr3_aa: CAREVGLFNEQFF
v_call: TRBV10-2
j_call: TRBJ2-1

cdr3_aa: CASSVVGVSSYNEQFF
v_call: TRBV9
j_call: TRBJ2-1

cdr3_aa: CASTVTGELFF
v_call: TRBV7-2
j_call: TRBJ2-2

cdr3_aa: CAWNRQGDGYTF
v_call: TRBV30
j_call: TRBJ1-2

cdr3_aa: CASSPPGQGGKLFF
v_call: TRBV5-1
j_call: TRBJ1-4

cdr3_aa: CASSLGTGWGANYGYTF
v_call: TRBV11-2
j_call: TRBJ1-2

cdr3_aa: CASSLLAGGSTDTQYF
v_call: TRBV7-3
j_call: TRBJ2-3

cdr3_aa: CASSLGDYGEQFF
v_call: TRBV7-9
j_call: TRBJ2-1

cdr3_aa: CASSPEDLSSEAFF
v_call: TRBV5-1
j_call: TRBJ1-1

cdr3_aa: CASSLRGGDLQETQYF
v_call: TRBV9
j_call: TRBJ2-5

cdr3_aa: CASTPGVPSYEQYF
v_call: TRBV11-2
j_call: TRBJ2-7

cdr3_aa: CASSLFPAGGPIGELFF
v_call: TRBV28
j_call: TRBJ2-2

cdr3_aa: CASSLDIGANVLTF
v_call: TRBV5-1
j_call: TRBJ2-6

cdr3_aa: CASGPSGGGTDTQYF
v_call: TRBV12-5
j_call: TRBJ2-3

cdr3_aa: CASSLPLGREGRDEQFF
v_call: TRBV7-9
j_call: TRBJ2-1

cdr3_aa: CASSLLGLTGELFF
v_call: TRBV11-2
j_call: TRBJ2-2

cdr3_aa: CASNSPRQGSYEQYF
v_call: TRBV19
j_call: TRBJ2-7

cdr3_aa: CAWTSGSSYEQYF
v_call: TRBV30
j_call: TRBJ2-7

cdr3_aa: CASSSSLLSPPQYF
v_call: TRBV5-4
j_call: TRBJ2-7

cdr3_aa: CASSLNSYWNNEQFF
v_call: TRBV7-2
j_call: TRBJ2-1

cdr3_aa: CASQDLPQETQYF
v_call: TRBV7-2
j_call: TRBJ2-5

cdr3_aa: CASSFSGRARTGELFF
v_call: TRBV11-2
j_call: TRBJ2-2

cdr3_aa: CASGTIHRTRSYEQYF
v_call: TRBV9
j_call: TRBJ2-7

cdr3_aa: CASRVPGAIGNQPQHF
v_call: TRBV19
j_call: TRBJ1-5

cdr3_aa: CASSMLAPYNEQFF
v_call: TRBV19
j_call: TRBJ2-1

cdr3_aa: CASSQSAGAYEQYF
v_call: TRBV7-2
j_call: TRBJ2-7